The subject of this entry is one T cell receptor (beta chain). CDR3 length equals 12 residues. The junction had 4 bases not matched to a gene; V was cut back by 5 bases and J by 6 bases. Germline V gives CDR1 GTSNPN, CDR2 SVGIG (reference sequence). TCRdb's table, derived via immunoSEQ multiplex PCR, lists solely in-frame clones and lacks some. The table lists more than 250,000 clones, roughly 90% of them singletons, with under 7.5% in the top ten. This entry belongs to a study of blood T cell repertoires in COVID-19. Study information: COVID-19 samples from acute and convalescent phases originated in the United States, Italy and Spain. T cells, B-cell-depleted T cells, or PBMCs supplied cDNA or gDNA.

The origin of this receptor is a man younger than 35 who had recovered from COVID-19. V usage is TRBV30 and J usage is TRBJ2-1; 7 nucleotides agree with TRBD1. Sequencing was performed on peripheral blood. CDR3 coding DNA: TGTGCCTGGGGGACAGTAAGCAATGAGCAGTTCTTC. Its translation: CAWGTVSNEQFF.